This T cell receptor (beta chain) emerged from a study of blood T cells in healthy people across ages. Isolation per sample recovered at least 6.5 million PBMCs. A minimum of 6 micrograms of total RNA was extracted per sample. J lost 8 bases, V lost 2 bases, and 11 bases had no gene match. The CDR3 contains 15 residues. For the second PCR, which ran for about 6 to 11 cycles, a sample-barcoded 5' primer and a J-beta primer mix were used. Via MiXCR, TCRdb re-called the 5' RACE reads, giving one row per CDR3 protein. The sample lists about 1.7 million distinct CDR3 sequences; roughly 28% were seen once. A remark on this clonotype: Antigen: not known.

Whole-study results and caveats: Because donor CMV status was unknown, expanded clonotype changes were possibly confounded.

The J gene is TRBJ1-2, the V gene TRBV12-3 or TRBV12-4; TRBD1 matches 7 bases. This clonotype was sampled from a woman aged 30 to 39 in good health. The sample consisted of blood. The CDR3 DNA sequence: TGTGCCAGCAGTTTACTCGTCAGGGGGGTTAAAGGCTACACCTTC. Its protein product is CASSLLVRGVKGYTF.